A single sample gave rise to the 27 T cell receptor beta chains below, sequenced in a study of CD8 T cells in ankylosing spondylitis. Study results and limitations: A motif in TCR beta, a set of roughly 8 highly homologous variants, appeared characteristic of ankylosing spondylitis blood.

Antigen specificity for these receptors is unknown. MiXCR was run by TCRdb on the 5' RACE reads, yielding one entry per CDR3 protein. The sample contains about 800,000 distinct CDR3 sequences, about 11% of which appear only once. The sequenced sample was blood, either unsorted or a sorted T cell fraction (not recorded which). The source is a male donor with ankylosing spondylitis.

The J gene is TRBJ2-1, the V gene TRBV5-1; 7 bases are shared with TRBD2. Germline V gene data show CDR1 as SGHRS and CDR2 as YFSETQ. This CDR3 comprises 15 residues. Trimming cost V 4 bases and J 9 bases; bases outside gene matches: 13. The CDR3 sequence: CASSKMGGGYGEQFF. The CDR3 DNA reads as TGCGCCAGCAGCAAAATGGGGGGAGGGTACGGTGAGCAGTTCTTC. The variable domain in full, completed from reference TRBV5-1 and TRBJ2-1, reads KAGVTQTPRYLIKTRGQQVTLSCSPISGHRSVSWYQQTPGQGLQFLFEYFSETQRNKGNFPGRFSGRQFSNSRSEMNVSTLELGDSALYLCASSKMGGGYGEQFFGPGTRLTVL.

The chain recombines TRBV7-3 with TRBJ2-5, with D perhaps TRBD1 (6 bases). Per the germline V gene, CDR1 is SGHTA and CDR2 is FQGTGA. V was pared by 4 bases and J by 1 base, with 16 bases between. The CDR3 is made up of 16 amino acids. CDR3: CASSSGHSGIQETQYF. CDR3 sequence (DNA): TGTGCCAGCAGCTCGGGACACTCCGGGATCCAAGAGACCCAGTACTTC.

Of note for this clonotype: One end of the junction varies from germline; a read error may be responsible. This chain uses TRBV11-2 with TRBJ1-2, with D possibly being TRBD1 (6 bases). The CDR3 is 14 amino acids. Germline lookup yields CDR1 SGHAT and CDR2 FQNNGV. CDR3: CASTLSHRDTGYTF. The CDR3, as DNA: TGTGCCAGCACCTTATCACACCGGGACACCGGCTACACCTTC. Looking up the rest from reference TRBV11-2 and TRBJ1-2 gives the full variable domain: EAGVAQSPRYKIIEKRQSVAFWCNPISGHATLYWYQQILGQGPKLLIQFQNNGVVDDSQLPKDRFSAERLKGVDSTLKIQPAKLEDSAVYLCASTLSHRDTGYTFGSGTRLTVV.

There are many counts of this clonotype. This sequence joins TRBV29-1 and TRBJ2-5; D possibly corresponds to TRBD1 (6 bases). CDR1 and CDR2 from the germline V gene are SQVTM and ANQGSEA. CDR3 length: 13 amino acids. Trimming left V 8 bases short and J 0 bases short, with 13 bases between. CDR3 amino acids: CSIVGAHQETQYF. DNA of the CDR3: TGCAGCATAGTGGGGGCCCACCAAGAGACCCAGTACTTC.

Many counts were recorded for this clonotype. The DNA for the CDR3 is TGTGCCAGCAGTTTGGGTGACAGGGAGGCGCAGCCCCAGCATTTT. Its protein product is CASSLGDREAQPQHF. The chain carries TRBV12-3 or TRBV12-4 and TRBJ1-5; 7 positions agree with TRBD1. The CDR3 covers 15 residues. V lost 3 bases and J lost 7; bases outside the gene matches: 9.

The CDR3 spells CASWTSGRGSSYEQYF. CDR3 sequence (DNA): TGTGCCAGTTGGACTAGCGGGCGGGGGAGCTCCTACGAGCAGTACTTC. The chain recombines TRBV27 with TRBJ2-7, with 11 bases identical to TRBD2. CDR3 length equals 16 residues. Germline assignment: CDR1 MNHEY and CDR2 SMNVEV (reference sequence). V lost 9 bases to trimming and J lost 0 bases; unmatched junction nucleotides: 10.

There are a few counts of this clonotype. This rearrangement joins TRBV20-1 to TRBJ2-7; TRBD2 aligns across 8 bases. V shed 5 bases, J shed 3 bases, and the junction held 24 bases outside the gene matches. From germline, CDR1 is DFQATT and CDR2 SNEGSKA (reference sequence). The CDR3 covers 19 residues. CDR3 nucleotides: TGCAGTGCTCTCCCACATCCTCAGCGGGAGCTTTGGATAAACTACGAGCAGTACTTC. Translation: CSALPHPQRELWINYEQYF.

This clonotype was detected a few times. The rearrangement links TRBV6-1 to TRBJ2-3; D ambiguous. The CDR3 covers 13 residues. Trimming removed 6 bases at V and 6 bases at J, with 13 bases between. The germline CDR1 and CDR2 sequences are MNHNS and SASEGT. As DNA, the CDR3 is TGTGCCAGCAGCCGCCTCCCCGAGGATACGCAGTATTTT. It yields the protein CASSRLPEDTQYF.

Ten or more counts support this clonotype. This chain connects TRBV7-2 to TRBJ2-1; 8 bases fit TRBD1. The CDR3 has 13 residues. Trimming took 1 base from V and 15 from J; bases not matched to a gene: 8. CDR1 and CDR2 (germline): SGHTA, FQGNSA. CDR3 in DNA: TGTGCCAGCAGCTTAGAGGGACAGGCCTTTGGGTTCTTC. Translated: CASSLEGQAFGFF.

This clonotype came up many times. The CDR3 loop is CSGRRGDTIYF. Here the CDR3 DNA reads TGCAGCGGGAGACGAGGGGACACCATATATTTT. The chain has TRBV29-1 and TRBJ1-3; maybe TRBD1 (5 bases). The V gene's germline CDR1 is SQVTM and CDR2 ANQGSEA. This CDR3 region has 11 residues. V was shortened by 7 bases and J by 8 bases, with 12 bases between the two germline ends.

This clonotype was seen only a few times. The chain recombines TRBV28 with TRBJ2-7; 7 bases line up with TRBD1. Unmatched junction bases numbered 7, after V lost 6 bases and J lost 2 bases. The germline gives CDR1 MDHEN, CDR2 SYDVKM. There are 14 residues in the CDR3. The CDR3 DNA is TGTGCCAGCAGCACGCCGGGACAGACCTACGAGCAGTACTTC. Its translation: CASSTPGQTYEQYF.

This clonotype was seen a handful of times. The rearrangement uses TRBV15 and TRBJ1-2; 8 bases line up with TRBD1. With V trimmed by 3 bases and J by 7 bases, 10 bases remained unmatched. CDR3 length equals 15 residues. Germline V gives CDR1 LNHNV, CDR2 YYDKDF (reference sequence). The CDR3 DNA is TGTGCCACCAGCAGCGGAGGCAGGGGGCGACCTGGCTACACCTTC. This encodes CATSSGGRGRPGYTF. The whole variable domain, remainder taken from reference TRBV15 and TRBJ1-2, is DAMVIQNPRYQVTQFGKPVTLSCSQTLNHNVMYWYQQKSSQAPKLLFHYYDKDFNNEADTPDNFQSRRPNTSFCFLDIRSPGLGDTAMYLCATSSGGRGRPGYTFGSGTRLTVV.

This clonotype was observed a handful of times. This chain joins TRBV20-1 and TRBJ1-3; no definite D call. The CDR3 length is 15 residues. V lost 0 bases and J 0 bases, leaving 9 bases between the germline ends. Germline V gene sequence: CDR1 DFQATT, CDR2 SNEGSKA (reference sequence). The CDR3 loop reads CSARDIFSSGNTIYF. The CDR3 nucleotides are TGCAGTGCTAGAGATATCTTCAGCTCTGGAAACACCATATATTTT.

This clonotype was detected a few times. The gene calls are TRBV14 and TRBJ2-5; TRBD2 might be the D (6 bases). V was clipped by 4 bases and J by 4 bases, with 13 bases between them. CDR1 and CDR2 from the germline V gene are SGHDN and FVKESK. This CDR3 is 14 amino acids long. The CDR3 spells CASSLGGFGETQYF. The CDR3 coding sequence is TGTGCCAGCAGCCTTGGAGGGTTTGGAGAGACCCAGTACTTC.

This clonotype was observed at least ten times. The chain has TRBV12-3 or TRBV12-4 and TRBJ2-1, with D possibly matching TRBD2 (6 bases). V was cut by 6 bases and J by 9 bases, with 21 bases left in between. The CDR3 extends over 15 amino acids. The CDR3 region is CASRGAGRMLSEQFF. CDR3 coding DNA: TGTGCCAGCAGGGGAGCGGGTAGGATGTTAAGTGAGCAGTTCTTC.

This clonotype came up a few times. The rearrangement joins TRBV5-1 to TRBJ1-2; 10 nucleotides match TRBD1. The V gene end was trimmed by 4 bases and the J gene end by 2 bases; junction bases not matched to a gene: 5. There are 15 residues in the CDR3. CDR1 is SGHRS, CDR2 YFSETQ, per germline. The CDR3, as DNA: TGCGCCAGCAGCACGGGACAGGGGTACAACTATGGCTACACCTTC. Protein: CASSTGQGYNYGYTF.

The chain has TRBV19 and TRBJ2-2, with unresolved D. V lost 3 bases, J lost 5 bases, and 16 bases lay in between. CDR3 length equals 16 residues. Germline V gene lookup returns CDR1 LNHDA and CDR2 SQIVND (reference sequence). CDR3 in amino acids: CASSIGQMIGTGELFF. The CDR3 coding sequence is TGTGCCAGTAGTATCGGGCAGATGATCGGAACCGGGGAGCTGTTTTTT. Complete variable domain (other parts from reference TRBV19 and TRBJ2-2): DGGITQSPKYLFRKEGQNVTLSCEQNLNHDAMYWYRQDPGQGLRLIYYSQIVNDFQKGDIAEGYSVSREKKESFPLTVTSAQKNPTAFYLCASSIGQMIGTGELFFGEGSRLTVL.

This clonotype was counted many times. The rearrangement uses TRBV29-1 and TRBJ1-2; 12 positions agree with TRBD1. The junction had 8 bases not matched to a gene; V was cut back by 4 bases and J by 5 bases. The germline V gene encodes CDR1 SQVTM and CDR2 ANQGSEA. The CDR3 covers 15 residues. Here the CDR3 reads CSVGKGTGGGYGYTF. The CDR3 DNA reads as TGCAGCGTTGGAAAAGGGACAGGGGGCGGGTATGGCTACACCTTC.

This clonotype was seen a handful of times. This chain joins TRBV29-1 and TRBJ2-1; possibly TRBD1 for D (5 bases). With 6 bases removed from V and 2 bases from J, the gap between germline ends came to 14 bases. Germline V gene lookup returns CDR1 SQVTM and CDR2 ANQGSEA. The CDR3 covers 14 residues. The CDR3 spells CSVVDSNPYNEQFF. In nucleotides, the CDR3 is TGCAGCGTCGTTGACAGCAATCCCTACAATGAGCAGTTCTTC.

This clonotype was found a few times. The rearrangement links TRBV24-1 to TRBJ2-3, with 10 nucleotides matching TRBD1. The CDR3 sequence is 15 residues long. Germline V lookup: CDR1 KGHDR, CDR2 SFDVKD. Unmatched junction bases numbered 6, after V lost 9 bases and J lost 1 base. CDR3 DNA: TGTGCCACCGGGGACAGGGGTCGGGGCACAGATACGCAGTATTTT. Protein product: CATGDRGRGTDTQYF.

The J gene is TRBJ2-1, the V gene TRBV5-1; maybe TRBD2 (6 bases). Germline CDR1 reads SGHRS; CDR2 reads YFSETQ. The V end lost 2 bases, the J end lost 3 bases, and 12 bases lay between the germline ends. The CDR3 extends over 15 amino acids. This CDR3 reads CASSFVAVSYNEQFF. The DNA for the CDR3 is TGCGCCAGCAGCTTCGTAGCGGTCAGCTACAATGAGCAGTTCTTC.

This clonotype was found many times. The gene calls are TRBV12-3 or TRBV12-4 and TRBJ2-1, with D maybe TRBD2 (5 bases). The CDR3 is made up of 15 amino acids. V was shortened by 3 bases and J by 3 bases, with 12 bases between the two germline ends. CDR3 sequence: CASSFEGRFYNEQFF. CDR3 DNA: TGTGCCAGCAGTTTTGAGGGTAGATTCTACAATGAGCAGTTCTTC.

The CDR3 coding sequence is TGTGCCAGCAGCCAAGTGACGCTGTCTCAAGAGACCCAGTACTTC. Translation gives CASSQVTLSQETQYF. This rearrangement joins TRBV4-2 to TRBJ2-5; D is uncertain. The CDR3 spans 15 residues. V dropped 1 base and J dropped 2 bases, with 11 bases sitting between them. CDR1 is LGHNA and CDR2 is YNFKEQ in the germline V gene.

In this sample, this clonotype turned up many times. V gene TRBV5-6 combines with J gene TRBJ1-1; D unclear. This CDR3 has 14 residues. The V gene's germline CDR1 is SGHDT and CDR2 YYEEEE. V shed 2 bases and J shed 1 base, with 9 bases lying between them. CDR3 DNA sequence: TGTGCCAGCAGCTTTGGGAGGCGGAACACTGAAGCTTTCTTT. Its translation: CASSFGRRNTEAFF. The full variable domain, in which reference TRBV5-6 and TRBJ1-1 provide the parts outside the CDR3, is DAGVTQSPTHLIKTRGQQVTLRCSPKSGHDTVSWYQQALGQGPQFIFQYYEEEERQRGNFPDRFSGHQFPNYSSELNVNALLLGDSALYLCASSFGRRNTEAFFGQGTRLTVV.

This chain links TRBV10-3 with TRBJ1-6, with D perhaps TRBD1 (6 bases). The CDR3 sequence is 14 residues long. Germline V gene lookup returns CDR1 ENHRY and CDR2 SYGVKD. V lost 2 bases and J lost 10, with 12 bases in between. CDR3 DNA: TGTGCCATCAGTGAGGGGGGGCCTTGGTCACCCCTCCACTTT. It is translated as CAISEGGPWSPLHF.

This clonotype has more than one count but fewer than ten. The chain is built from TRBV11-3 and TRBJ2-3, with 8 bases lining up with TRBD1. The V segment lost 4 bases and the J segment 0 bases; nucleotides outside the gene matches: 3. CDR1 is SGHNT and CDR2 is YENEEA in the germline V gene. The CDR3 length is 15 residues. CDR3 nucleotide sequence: TGTGCCAGCAGCTCAGGGGGCTGGAGCACAGATACGCAGTATTTT. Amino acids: CASSSGGWSTDTQYF.

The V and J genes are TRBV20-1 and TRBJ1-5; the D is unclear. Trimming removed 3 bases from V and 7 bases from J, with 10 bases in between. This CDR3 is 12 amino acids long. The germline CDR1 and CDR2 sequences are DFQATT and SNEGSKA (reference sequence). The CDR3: CSASKVRQPQHF. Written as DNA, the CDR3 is TGCAGTGCTAGTAAAGTGAGGCAGCCCCAGCATTTT.